This T cell receptor (beta chain) was identified in a study of T cell responses to AZD1222 COVID-19 vaccine. In germline, CDR1 is MDHEN, CDR2 SYDVKM. The V end lost 3 bases, the J end lost 4 bases, and 6 bases lay between the germline ends. The CDR3 totals 12 residues. The assay was immunoSEQ multiplex PCR, and TCRdb's table has in-frame clones only and misses some. The sample has 100,000 to 150,000 clones, 80% to 95% seen once. The sample here was peripheral blood, taken on day 0 of MenACWY control vaccination. This clonotype originated in an adult in good health. The chain recombines TRBV28 with TRBJ1-1; D gene unclear. CDR3 DNA: TGTGCCAGCAGTTTGGAGGTCACTGAAGCTTTCTTT. Protein product: CASSLEVTEAFF.